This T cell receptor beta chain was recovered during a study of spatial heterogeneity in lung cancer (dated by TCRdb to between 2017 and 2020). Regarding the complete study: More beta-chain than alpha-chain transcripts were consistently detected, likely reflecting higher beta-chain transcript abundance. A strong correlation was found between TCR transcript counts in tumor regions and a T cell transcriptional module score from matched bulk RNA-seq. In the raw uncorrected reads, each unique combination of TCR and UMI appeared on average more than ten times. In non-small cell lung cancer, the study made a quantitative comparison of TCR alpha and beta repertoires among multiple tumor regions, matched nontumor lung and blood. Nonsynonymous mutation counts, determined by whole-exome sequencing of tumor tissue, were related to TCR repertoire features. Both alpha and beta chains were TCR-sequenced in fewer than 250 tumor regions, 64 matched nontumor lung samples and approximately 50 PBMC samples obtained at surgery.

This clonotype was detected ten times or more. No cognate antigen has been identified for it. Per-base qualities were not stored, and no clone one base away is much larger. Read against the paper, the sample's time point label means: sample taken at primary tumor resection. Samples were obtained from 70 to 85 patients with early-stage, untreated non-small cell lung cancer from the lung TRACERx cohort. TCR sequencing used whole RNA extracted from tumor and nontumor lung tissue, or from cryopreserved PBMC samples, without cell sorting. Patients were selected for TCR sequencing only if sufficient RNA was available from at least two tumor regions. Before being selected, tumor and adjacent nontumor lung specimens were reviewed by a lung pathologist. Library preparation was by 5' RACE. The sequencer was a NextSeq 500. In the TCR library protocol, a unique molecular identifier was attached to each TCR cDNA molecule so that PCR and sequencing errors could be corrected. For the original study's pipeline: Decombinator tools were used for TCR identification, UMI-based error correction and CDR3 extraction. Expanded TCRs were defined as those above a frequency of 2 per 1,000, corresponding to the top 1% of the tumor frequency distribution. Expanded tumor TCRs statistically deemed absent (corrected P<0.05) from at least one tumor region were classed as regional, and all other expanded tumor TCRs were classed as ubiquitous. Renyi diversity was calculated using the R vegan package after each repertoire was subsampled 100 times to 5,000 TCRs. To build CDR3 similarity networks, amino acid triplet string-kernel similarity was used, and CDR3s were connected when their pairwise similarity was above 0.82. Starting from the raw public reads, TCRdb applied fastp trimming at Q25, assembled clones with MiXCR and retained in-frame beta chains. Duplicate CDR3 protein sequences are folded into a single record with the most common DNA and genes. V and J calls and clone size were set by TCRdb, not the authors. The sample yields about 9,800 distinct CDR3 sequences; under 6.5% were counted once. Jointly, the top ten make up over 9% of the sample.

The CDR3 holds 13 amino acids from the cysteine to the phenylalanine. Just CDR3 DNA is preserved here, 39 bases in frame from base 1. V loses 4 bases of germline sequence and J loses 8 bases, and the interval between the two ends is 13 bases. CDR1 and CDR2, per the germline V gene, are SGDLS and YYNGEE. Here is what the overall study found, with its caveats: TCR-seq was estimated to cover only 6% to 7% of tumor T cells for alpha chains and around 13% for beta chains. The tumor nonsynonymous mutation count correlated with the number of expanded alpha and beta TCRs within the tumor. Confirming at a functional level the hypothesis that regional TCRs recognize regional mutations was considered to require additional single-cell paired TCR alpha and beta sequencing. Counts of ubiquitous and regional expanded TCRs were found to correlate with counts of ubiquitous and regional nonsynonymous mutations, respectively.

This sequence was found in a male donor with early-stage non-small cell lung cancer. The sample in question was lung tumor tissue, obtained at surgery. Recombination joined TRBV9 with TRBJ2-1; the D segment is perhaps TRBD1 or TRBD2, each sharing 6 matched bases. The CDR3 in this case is CASSPGATHEQFF. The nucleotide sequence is TGTGCCAGCAGCCCGGGGGCAACCCATGAGCAGTTCTTC.